The 18 T cell receptor beta chains in this list originate from one sample, sequenced in a study of blood T cell repertoires in COVID-19 (dated by TCRdb to the early 2020s). Library creation used the immunoSEQ multiplex PCR assay. TCRdb took this table from immuneACCESS and kept in-frame rearrangements with V and J called. Such tables lack part of the clones; where checked against another copy, unresolved V genes explain under half of the gap, and the rest is unexplained. The sample has over 35,000 clones on record, approximately 85% of them singletons. 8.5% to 10% of the sample lies in the top ten. The sequenced sample was peripheral blood. These receptors were taken from a human donor in a cohort sampled during active COVID-19.

The chain carries TRBV27 and TRBJ1-5; TRBD1 aligns across 7 bases. CDR1 is MNHEY and CDR2 is SMNVEV in the germline V gene (reference sequence). V trimming: 5 bases; J trimming: 8 bases; junction bases outside the gene matches: 15. The length of the CDR3 is 16 residues. CDR3: CASSPTDAGGYEPQHF. The CDR3 DNA is TGTGCCAGCAGTCCCACTGATGCAGGGGGGTACGAGCCCCAGCATTTT.

The rearrangement uses TRBV7-9 and TRBJ2-2; TRBD1 matches 8 bases. The length of the CDR3 is 15 residues. The V gene's germline CDR1 is SEHNR and CDR2 FQNEAQ (reference sequence). V gave up 6 bases and J gave up 5 bases; unmatched junction bases: 8. The CDR3 reads CASRAQGVWTGELFF. CDR3 coding DNA: TGTGCCAGCAGGGCACAGGGGGTTTGGACCGGGGAGCTGTTTTTT.

This clone was detected only a few times. This chain connects TRBV12-3 or TRBV12-4 to TRBJ2-5; no clear D gene. V lost 6 bases to trimming and J lost 10 bases, with 15 bases between them. This CDR3 comprises 12 residues. The CDR3 spells CASRAALDVQYF. The CDR3, as DNA: TGTGCCAGCAGGGCAGCTCTAGATGTCCAGTACTTC.

The genes are TRBV29-1 and TRBJ2-7; weak D call: TRBD1 (6 bases). CDR1 is SQVTM, CDR2 ANQGSEA, per germline. CDR3 length: 11 residues. V lost 4 bases to trimming and J lost 3 bases, with 7 bases between them. CDR3 residues: CSVGDNYEQYF. CDR3 sequence (DNA): TGCAGCGTTGGGGACAACTACGAGCAGTACTTC.

This clone was detected once. This chain uses TRBV6-1 with TRBJ1-1; unclear D gene. Trimming pared 2 bases from V and 11 bases from J, leaving 15 bases between. The CDR3 has 13 amino acids. The germline V gene encodes CDR1 MNHNS and CDR2 SASEGT. The DNA for the CDR3 is TGTGCCAGCAGTGAACAGGCCGATGAAATGGCTTTCTTT. Translating it yields CASSEQADEMAFF.

As for this clone: The junction departs from the called germline gene at one end, perhaps through a read error. V is TRBV7-8 and J is TRBJ2-7, with 9 bases matching TRBD2. From germline, CDR1 is SGHVS and CDR2 FQNEAQ. This CDR3 region has 12 residues. The CDR3 nucleotides read TGTGCCAGCAGCTTAGTAGCGGGGGAGGGTGACTTC. Protein sequence: CASSLVAGEGDF.

The rearrangement uses TRBV4-1 and TRBJ2-3, with 8 positions matching TRBD1. CDR1 and CDR2 from the germline V gene are MGHRA and YSYEKL. There are 17 residues in the CDR3. After removal of 1 base from V and 3 bases from J, the junction contained 9 bases not matched to a gene. The CDR3 protein is CASSQGPQGQATDTQYF. DNA for the CDR3: TGCGCCAGCAGCCAAGGACCACAGGGACAGGCAACAGATACGCAGTATTTT.

The rearrangement links TRBV28 to TRBJ2-3; 8 nucleotides align to TRBD1. The germline CDR1 and CDR2 sequences are MDHEN and SYDVKM. Trimming took 6 bases from V and 2 from J; bases not matched to a gene: 7. The CDR3 runs 15 residues. CDR3 loop: CASSRQGFDTDTQYF. CDR3 sequence (DNA): TGTGCCAGCAGCCGACAGGGGTTCGACACAGATACGCAGTATTTT.

The V call is TRBV4-2, the J call TRBJ2-7, with 10 nucleotides matching TRBD2. The CDR3 is 16 amino acids. CDR1 LGHNA and CDR2 YNFKEQ come from the germline V gene. With 1 base clipped from V and 5 bases from J, the junction kept 8 bases outside the gene matches. The CDR3 loop reads CASSQGFSGGAHEQYF. The CDR3 DNA is TGTGCCAGCAGCCAAGGATTCAGCGGGGGGGCCCACGAGCAGTACTTC.

This clone was seen a handful of times. The V gene is TRBV27, the J gene TRBJ2-1; perhaps TRBD2 as D (6 bases). V gave up 3 bases and J gave up 15 bases, with 12 bases separating them. CDR1 and CDR2 (germline): MNHEY, SMNVEV (reference sequence). The CDR3 is 11 amino acids. The CDR3 loop is CASSLGREAFF. CDR3 coding DNA: TGTGCCAGCAGTTTGGGCAGGGAGGCGTTCTTC.

This rearrangement joins TRBV6-5 to TRBJ1-2; D gene unclear. CDR1 MNHEY and CDR2 SVGAGI come from the germline V gene. Trimming cost V 6 bases and J 4 bases, with 6 bases left between them. The CDR3 contains 11 residues. CDR3 residues: CASSQLYGYTF. The CDR3 DNA follows: TGTGCCAGCAGCCAACTCTATGGCTACACCTTC.

This chain uses TRBV5-4 with TRBJ2-1; 7 bases line up with TRBD1. Unmatched junction bases numbered 3, after V lost 2 bases and J lost 7 bases. The CDR3 runs 13 residues. CDR1 and CDR2 from the germline V gene are SGHNT and YYREEE (reference sequence). The CDR3 region has the DNA TGTGCCAGCAGCTTACCGGGACAGAATGAGCAGTTCTTC. This encodes CASSLPGQNEQFF.

The chain combines TRBV18 with TRBJ1-1; TRBD1 agrees at 7 bases. Germline assignment: CDR1 KGHSH and CDR2 LQKENI. With 5 bases clipped from V and 1 base from J, the junction kept 4 bases outside the gene matches. The CDR3 consists of 14 residues. CDR3 in amino acids: CASSGGQRNTEAFF. As DNA, the CDR3 is TGTGCCAGCTCAGGGGGACAGAGGAACACTGAAGCTTTCTTT.

The V and J genes are TRBV6-1 and TRBJ1-2; TRBD1 matches 8 bases. The junction had 9 bases not matched to a gene; V was cut back by 6 bases and J by 6 bases. The germline V gene has CDR1 MNHNS and CDR2 SASEGT. The CDR3 covers 14 residues. CDR3 coding DNA: TGTGCCAGCAGAGAGATTGGGACAGGCCATGGCTACACCTTC. Its translation: CASREIGTGHGYTF.

This clone was observed a few times. This chain uses TRBV5-6 with TRBJ1-2; D is possibly TRBD1 (5 bases). Germline loops: CDR1 SGHDT, CDR2 YYEEEE. V was clipped by 1 base and J by 4 bases, with 8 bases between them. The CDR3 has 13 amino acids. CDR3 sequence: CASSLRGFYGYTF. Here the CDR3 DNA reads TGTGCCAGCAGCTTGCGGGGGTTCTATGGCTACACCTTC.

In DNA, the CDR3 is TGCGCCAGCAGCTTTGGTTCGAGGACAGATGGCTACACCTTC. It codes for CASSFGSRTDGYTF. The chain couples TRBV5-1 to TRBJ1-2, with TRBD1 as a possible D gene (6 bases). V lost 2 bases, J lost 6 bases, and 14 bases lay in between. CDR3 length: 14 amino acids. Germline V gene lookup returns CDR1 SGHRS and CDR2 YFSETQ. Supplemented by reference TRBV5-1 and TRBJ1-2, the full variable domain reads KAGVTQTPRYLIKTRGQQVTLSCSPISGHRSVSWYQQTPGQGLQFLFEYFSETQRNKGNFPGRFSGRQFSNSRSEMNVSTLELGDSALYLCASSFGSRTDGYTFGSGTRLTVV.

The chain has TRBV24-1 and TRBJ1-5; D possibly corresponds to TRBD1 (6 bases). This CDR3 comprises 14 residues. CDR1 KGHDR and CDR2 SFDVKD come from the germline V gene. Trimming left V 4 bases short and J 5 bases short, with 11 bases between. The chain's CDR3 is CATSDNRQDQPQHF. As DNA, the CDR3 is TGTGCCACCAGTGACAACAGACAGGATCAGCCCCAGCATTTT.

The chain carries TRBV3-1 (or the pseudogene TRBV3-2) and TRBJ2-6, with D hard to call. CDR1 is LGHDT, CDR2 YNNKEL, per germline (reference sequence). V was trimmed by 0 bases and J by 2 bases, leaving 5 bases between them. The CDR3 contains 15 residues. Here the CDR3 reads CASSQDFAGANVLTF. The CDR3 bases are TGTGCCAGCAGCCAAGATTTCGCTGGGGCCAACGTCCTGACTTTC.